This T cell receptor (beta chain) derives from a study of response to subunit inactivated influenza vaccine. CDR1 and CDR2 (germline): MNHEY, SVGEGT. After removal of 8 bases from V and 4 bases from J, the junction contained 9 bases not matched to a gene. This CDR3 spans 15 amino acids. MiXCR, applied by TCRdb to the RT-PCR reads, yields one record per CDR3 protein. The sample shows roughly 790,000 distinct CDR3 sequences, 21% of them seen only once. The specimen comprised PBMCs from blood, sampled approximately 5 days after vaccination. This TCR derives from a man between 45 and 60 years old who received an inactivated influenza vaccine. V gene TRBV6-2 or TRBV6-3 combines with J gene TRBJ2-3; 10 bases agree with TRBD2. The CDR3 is CASEAGGPRADTQYF. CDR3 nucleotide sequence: TGTGCCAGCGAAGCGGGAGGGCCGAGGGCAGATACGCAGTATTTT.